The 22 T cell receptor beta chains presented below share a single source sample, sequenced in a study of shared clonotypes between healthy human individuals. The data were produced by immunoSEQ multiplex PCR, yet TCRdb's version contains in-frame clones alone and is incomplete. The sample has over 2 million clones; under 95% are singletons. The material sequenced was naive CD4+ T cells from PBMCs. Subset denoted: CD45RA+ positively selected. The receptors stem from a young man in good health. Some clones in this sample may be carry-over from other donors' samples.

J is TRBJ1-3 and V is TRBV28; D is undetermined. The germline gives CDR1 MDHEN, CDR2 SYDVKM. The CDR3 spans 16 residues. With 5 bases removed from V and 5 bases from J, the gap between germline ends came to 19 bases. The CDR3 region is CASSTSGPIPRNTIYF. The CDR3 DNA reads as TGTGCCAGCAGTACGTCCGGGCCGATCCCCCGAAACACCATATATTTT.

The V gene is TRBV11-2, the J gene TRBJ2-5; D is unclear. Germline CDR1 reads SGHAT; CDR2 reads FQNNGV. The CDR3 loop spans 15 amino acids. V was shortened by 8 bases and J by 1 base, with 17 bases between the two germline ends. The CDR3 is CASGKLSSPQETQYF. The CDR3 region has the DNA TGTGCCAGCGGAAAATTATCCTCCCCCCAAGAGACCCAGTACTTC.

The gene calls are TRBV15 and TRBJ1-2; 7 nucleotides line up with TRBD1. The CDR3 length is 11 residues. From germline, CDR1 is LNHNV and CDR2 YYDKDF (reference sequence). Trimming took 7 bases from V and 4 from J; bases not matched to a gene: 0. CDR3 sequence reads: CATTGGYGYTF. CDR3 bases: TGTGCCACCACAGGGGGCTATGGCTACACCTTC.

This rearrangement joins TRBV13 to TRBJ2-1; 9 bases fit TRBD2. Germline-derived CDR1 and CDR2 are PRHDT and FYEKMQ (reference sequence). Germline trimming cut 4 bases from V and 4 bases from J; bases unmatched to any gene: 8. This CDR3 spans 16 amino acids. The CDR3 sequence: CASSSSTSGLYNEQFF. CDR3 DNA: TGTGCCAGCAGCTCCTCAACTAGCGGGCTATACAATGAGCAGTTCTTC.

The gene calls are TRBV25-1 and TRBJ1-3; perhaps TRBD1 as D (6 bases). Germline values: CDR1 MGHDK, CDR2 SYGVNS. The CDR3 sequence is 15 residues long. V was shortened by 8 bases and J by 3 bases, with 17 bases between the two germline ends. The CDR3 DNA is TGTGCCAGCTCAAACGTGGACAGTCTTGGAAACACCATATATTTT. This translates into CASSNVDSLGNTIYF.

The V gene is TRBV4-1, the J gene TRBJ2-5; D not certain. Germline CDR1 and CDR2: MGHRA and YSYEKL. Deletions cut 0 bases from V and 5 bases from J, with 4 bases between. This CDR3 has 12 residues. The CDR3, as DNA: TGCGCCAGCAGCCAAGAGGATGAGACCCAGTACTTC. Protein: CASSQEDETQYF.

This clone was picked up one time. V is TRBV19 and J is TRBJ1-4; D is uncertain. V was trimmed by 7 bases and J by 0 bases, leaving 9 bases between them. The germline V gene has CDR1 LNHDA and CDR2 SQIVND (reference sequence). The CDR3 sequence is 14 residues long. The CDR3 sequence is CASKYSATNEKLFF. The DNA of the CDR3 is TGTGCCAGTAAATACTCTGCAACTAATGAAAAACTGTTTTTT.

With regard to this clone: Its ends do not fully match the called genes, so a read error is possible. V is TRBV2 and J is TRBJ2-7; 12 nucleotides line up with TRBD2. There are 15 residues in the CDR3. In germline, CDR1 is SNHLY, CDR2 FYNNEI. CDR3 amino acids: CASSLLAGGGYGQYF. CDR3 nucleotide sequence: TGTGCCAGCAGCCTACTAGCGGGAGGTGGGTACGGGCAGTACTTC.

The gene calls are TRBV19 and TRBJ2-1; 8 bases are shared with TRBD1. V gave up 1 base and J gave up 9 bases; unmatched junction bases: 8. Germline V gives CDR1 LNHDA, CDR2 SQIVND (reference sequence). The CDR3 has 15 residues. CDR3 nucleotide sequence: TGTGCCAGTAGTATAGTTCCCAGGGGGCTGGGTGAGCAGTTCTTC. Encoded protein: CASSIVPRGLGEQFF. Complete variable domain (other parts from reference TRBV19 and TRBJ2-1): DGGITQSPKYLFRKEGQNVTLSCEQNLNHDAMYWYRQDPGQGLRLIYYSQIVNDFQKGDIAEGYSVSREKKESFPLTVTSAQKNPTAFYLCASSIVPRGLGEQFFGPGTRLTVL.

CDR3 loop: CASSLGQLEETQYF. CDR3 coding DNA: TGCGCCAGCAGCTTGGGGCAGTTGGAAGAGACCCAGTACTTC. The chain employs TRBV5-1 and TRBJ2-5, with unresolved D. There are 14 residues in the CDR3. Germline V gene data show CDR1 as SGHRS and CDR2 as YFSETQ. V lost 0 bases, J lost 3 bases, and 9 bases lay in between.

The chain has TRBV6-5 and TRBJ1-6; the D is unclear. Germline CDR1 is MNHEY and CDR2 is SVGAGI. V lost 4 bases and J lost 6, with 13 bases in between. The CDR3 extends over 15 amino acids. The DNA of the CDR3 is TGTGCCAGCAGTTTCGGTTCAAGGGCTAATTCACCCCTCCACTTT. Translating gives CASSFGSRANSPLHF.

The chain joins TRBV28 to TRBJ2-5; unclear D gene. The CDR3 runs 14 residues. V lost 3 bases and J lost 2, with 10 bases in between. Germline CDR1 MDHEN, CDR2 SYDVKM. CDR3 bases: TGTGCCAGCAGTTTTGACTTATATCAAGAGACCCAGTACTTC. Protein: CASSFDLYQETQYF.

As for this clone: Within the sample, other DNA sequences also encode this same CDR3. The chain links TRBV9 to TRBJ2-1, with TRBD2 matching 12 bases. Germline V lookup: CDR1 SGDLS, CDR2 YYNGEE. This CDR3 comprises 15 residues. The V gene end was trimmed by 1 base and the J gene end by 4 bases; junction bases not matched to a gene: 0. For the CDR3, the DNA is TGTGCCAGCAGCGTAACTAGCGGGGGGTACAATGAGCAGTTCTTC. Its translation is CASSVTSGGYNEQFF.

The chain combines TRBV7-9 with TRBJ1-2, with a weak D call TRBD1 (5 bases). The CDR3 runs to 12 residues. Germline V lookup: CDR1 SEHNR, CDR2 FQNEAQ (reference sequence). Trimming removed 3 bases at V and 13 bases at J, with 15 bases between. CDR3 in amino acids: CASSFTPGLPTF. CDR3 DNA: TGTGCCAGCAGCTTTACCCCGGGACTCCCCACCTTC.

This chain joins TRBV18 and TRBJ2-5; TRBD1 is a possible D gene (6 bases). The J call may be faulty, since TRBJ2-7 better matches the DNA end. The germline V gene has CDR1 KGHSH and CDR2 LQKENI. This CDR3 has 14 amino acids. The CDR3 protein is CASSPMQGYYEQYF. In DNA, the CDR3 is TGTGCCAGCTCACCCATGCAGGGGTACTACGAGCAGTACTTC.

This chain uses TRBV15 with TRBJ2-5, with D unclear. The V end lost 1 base, the J end lost 9 bases, and 9 bases lay between the germline ends. Germline CDR1 is LNHNV and CDR2 is YYDKDF (reference sequence). The length of the CDR3 is 12 residues. The CDR3, as DNA: TGTGCCACCAGCAGAGGCCCCCGGGCCCAGTACTTC. It codes for CATSRGPRAQYF.

The genes are TRBV6-5 and TRBJ2-1, with TRBD1 identical over 10 bases. Trimming removed 2 bases from V and 5 bases from J; junction bases left unmatched: 3. The CDR3 covers 15 residues. Germline assignment: CDR1 MNHEY and CDR2 SVGAGI. CDR3 sequence: CASSYLGTGDNEQFF. CDR3 DNA: TGTGCCAGCAGTTACCTTGGGACAGGGGACAATGAGCAGTTCTTC.

The CDR3 sequence: CSVGWSLRQENTGELFF. DNA for the CDR3: TGCAGCGTGGGGTGGTCCCTCCGACAGGAGAACACCGGGGAGCTGTTTTTT. The chain couples TRBV29-1 to TRBJ2-2; the D gene is possibly TRBD1 (6 bases). Germline V gene data show CDR1 as SQVTM and CDR2 as ANQGSEA. V lost 6 bases to trimming and J lost 1 base, with 21 bases between them. This CDR3 has 17 residues.

The chain recombines TRBV30 with TRBJ1-3; D is possibly TRBD1 (5 bases). The ends were cut back, 4 bases at V and 4 bases at J, with 8 bases in the middle. The germline CDR1 and CDR2 sequences are GTSNPN and SVGIG (reference sequence). This CDR3 has 12 residues. CDR3 nucleotides: TGTGCCTGGATACAGGCCGGAAACACCATATATTTT. Translation gives CAWIQAGNTIYF.

V gene TRBV5-4 combines with J gene TRBJ2-7, with 9 positions matching TRBD2. Germline V gene sequence: CDR1 SGHNT, CDR2 YYREEE (reference sequence). This CDR3 region has 16 residues. V gave up 1 base and J gave up 3 bases; unmatched junction bases: 8. CDR3 in DNA: TGTGCCAGCAGCTTGTCCGGGACTAGCTCCCTCTACGAGCAGTACTTC. It codes for CASSLSGTSSLYEQYF. Complete variable domain (other parts from reference TRBV5-4 and TRBJ2-7): ETGVTQSPTHLIKTRGQQVTLRCSSQSGHNTVSWYQQALGQGPQFIFQYYREEENGRGNFPPRFSGLQFPNYSSELNVNALELDDSALYLCASSLSGTSSLYEQYFGPGTRLTVT.

The V and J genes are TRBV11-2 and TRBJ2-2; TRBD1 aligns across 10 bases. Trimming cost V 6 bases and J 5 bases; bases outside gene matches: 9. The CDR3 runs 16 residues. Germline loops: CDR1 SGHAT, CDR2 FQNNGV. CDR3 loop: CASRLGTGVGTGELFF. The CDR3 nucleotides are TGTGCCAGCAGGTTGGGGACAGGGGTTGGGACCGGGGAGCTGTTTTTT.

This clone was seen only once. This chain links TRBV6-5 with TRBJ2-5; D not certain. The germline CDR1 and CDR2 sequences are MNHEY and SVGAGI. Trimming took 2 bases from V and 5 from J, leaving 9 bases between them. The CDR3 extends over 13 amino acids. The CDR3 loop reads CASSYDVLETQYF. The CDR3 region has the DNA TGTGCCAGCAGTTACGATGTGCTGGAGACCCAGTACTTC.